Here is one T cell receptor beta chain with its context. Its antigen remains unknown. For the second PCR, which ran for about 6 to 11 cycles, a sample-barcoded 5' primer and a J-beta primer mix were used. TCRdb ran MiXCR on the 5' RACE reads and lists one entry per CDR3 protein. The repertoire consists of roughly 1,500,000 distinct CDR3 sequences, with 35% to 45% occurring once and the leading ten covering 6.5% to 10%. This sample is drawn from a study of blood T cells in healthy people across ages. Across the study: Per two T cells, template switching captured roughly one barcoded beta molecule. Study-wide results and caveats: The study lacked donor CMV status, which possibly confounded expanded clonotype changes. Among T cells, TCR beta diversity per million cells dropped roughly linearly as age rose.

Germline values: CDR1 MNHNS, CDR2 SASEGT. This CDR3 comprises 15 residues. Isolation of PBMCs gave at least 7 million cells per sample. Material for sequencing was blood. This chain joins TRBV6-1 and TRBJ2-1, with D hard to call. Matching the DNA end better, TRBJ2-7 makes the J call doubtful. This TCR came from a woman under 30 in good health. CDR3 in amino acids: CASTAEQYSYNEQYF. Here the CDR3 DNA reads TGTGCCAGCACCGCCGAGCAGTATTCCTACAATGAGCAGTACTTC.